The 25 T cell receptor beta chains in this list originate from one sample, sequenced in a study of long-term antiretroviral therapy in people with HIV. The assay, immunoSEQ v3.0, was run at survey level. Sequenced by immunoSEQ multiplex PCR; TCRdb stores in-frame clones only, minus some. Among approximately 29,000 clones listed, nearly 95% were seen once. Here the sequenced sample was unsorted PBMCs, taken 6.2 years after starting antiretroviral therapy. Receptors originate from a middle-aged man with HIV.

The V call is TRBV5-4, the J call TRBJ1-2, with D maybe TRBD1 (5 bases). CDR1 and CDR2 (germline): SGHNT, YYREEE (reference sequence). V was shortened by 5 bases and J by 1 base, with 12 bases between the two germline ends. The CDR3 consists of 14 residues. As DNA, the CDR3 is TGTGCCAGCAGAGCCGGGACGGATAACTATGGCTACACCTTC. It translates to CASRAGTDNYGYTF.

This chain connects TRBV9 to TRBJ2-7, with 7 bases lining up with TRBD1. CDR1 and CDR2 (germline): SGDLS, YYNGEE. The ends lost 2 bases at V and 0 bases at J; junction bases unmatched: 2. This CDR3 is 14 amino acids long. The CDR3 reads CASSVGTDSYEQYF. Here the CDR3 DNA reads TGTGCCAGCAGCGTCGGGACAGACTCCTACGAGCAGTACTTC.

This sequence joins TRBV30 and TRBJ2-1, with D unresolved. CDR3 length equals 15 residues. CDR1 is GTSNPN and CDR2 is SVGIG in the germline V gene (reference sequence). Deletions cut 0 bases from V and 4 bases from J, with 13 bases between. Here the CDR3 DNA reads TGTGCCTGGAGTGTACAAGTGGAAGCTTACAATGAGCAGTTCTTC. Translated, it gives CAWSVQVEAYNEQFF. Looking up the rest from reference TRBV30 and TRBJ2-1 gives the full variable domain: SQTIHQWPATLVQPVGSPLSLECTVEGTSNPNLYWYRQAAGRGLQLLFYSVGIGQISSEVPQNLSASRPQDRQFILSSKKLLLSDSGFYLCAWSVQVEAYNEQFFGPGTRLTVL.

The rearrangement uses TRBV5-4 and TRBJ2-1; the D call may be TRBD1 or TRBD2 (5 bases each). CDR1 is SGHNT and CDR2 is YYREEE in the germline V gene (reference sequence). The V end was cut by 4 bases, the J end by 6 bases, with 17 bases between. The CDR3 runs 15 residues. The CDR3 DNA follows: TGTGCCAGCAGCCGAGGGGACGGGCCATTCAATGAGCAGTTCTTC. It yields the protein CASSRGDGPFNEQFF.

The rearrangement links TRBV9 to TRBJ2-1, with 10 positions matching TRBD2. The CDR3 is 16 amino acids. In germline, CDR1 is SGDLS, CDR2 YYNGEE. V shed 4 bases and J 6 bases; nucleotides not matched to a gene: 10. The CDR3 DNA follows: TGTGCCAGCAGCCCGGGCGAGCGGGGGGGTGGCAATGAGCAGTTCTTC. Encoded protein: CASSPGERGGGNEQFF.

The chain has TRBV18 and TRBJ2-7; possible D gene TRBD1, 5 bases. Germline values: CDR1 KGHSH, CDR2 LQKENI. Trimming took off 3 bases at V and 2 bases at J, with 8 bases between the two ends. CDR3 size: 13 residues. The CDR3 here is CASSPGHTYEQYF. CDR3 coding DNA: TGTGCCAGCTCACCTGGACATACCTACGAGCAGTACTTC.

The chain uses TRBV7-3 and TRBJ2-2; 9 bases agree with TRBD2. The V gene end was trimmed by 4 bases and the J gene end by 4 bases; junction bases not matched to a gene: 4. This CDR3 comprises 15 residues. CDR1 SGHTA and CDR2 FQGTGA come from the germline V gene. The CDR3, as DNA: TGTGCCAGCAGCTCAGCGGGGGGCATCACCGGGGAGCTGTTTTTT. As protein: CASSSAGGITGELFF.

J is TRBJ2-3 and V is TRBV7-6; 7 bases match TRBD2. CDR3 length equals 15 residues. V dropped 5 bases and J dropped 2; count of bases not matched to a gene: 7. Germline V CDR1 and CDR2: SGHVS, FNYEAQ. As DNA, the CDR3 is TGTGCCAGCAGCGGAGCGGGATCTAACACAGATACGCAGTATTTT. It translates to CASSGAGSNTDTQYF. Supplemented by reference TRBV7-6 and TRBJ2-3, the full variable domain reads GAGVSQSPRYKVTKRGQDVALRCDPISGHVSLYWYRQALGQGPEFLTYFNYEAQQDKSGLPNDRFSAERPEGSISTLTIQRTEQRDSAMYRCASSGAGSNTDTQYFGPGTRLTVL.

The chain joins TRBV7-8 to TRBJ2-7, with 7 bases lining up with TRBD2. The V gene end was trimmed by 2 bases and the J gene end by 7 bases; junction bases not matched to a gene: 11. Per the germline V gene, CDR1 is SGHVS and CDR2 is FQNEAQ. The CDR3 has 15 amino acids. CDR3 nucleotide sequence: TGTGCCAGCAGCTTAATAGCGGGCCCCTCAGTGGAGCAGTACTTC. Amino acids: CASSLIAGPSVEQYF.

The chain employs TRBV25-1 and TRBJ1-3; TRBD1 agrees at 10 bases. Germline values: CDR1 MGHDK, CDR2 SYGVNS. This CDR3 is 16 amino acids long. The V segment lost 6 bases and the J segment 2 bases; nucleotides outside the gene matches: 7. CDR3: CASSLHGTGAGNTIYF. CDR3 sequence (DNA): TGTGCCAGCAGCCTACACGGGACAGGGGCTGGAAACACCATATATTTT.

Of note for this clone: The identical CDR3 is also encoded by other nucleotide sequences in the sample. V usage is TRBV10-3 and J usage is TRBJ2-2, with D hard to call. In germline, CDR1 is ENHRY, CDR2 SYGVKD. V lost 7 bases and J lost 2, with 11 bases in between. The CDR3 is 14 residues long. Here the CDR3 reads CAINRGDNTGELFF. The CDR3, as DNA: TGTGCCATCAATAGAGGAGATAACACCGGGGAGCTGTTTTTT.

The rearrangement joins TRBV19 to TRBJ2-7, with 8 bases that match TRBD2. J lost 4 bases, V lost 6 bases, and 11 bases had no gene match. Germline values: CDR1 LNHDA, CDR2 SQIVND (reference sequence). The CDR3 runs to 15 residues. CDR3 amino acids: CASREIAGGGYEQYF. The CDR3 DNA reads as TGTGCCAGTAGAGAGATCGCGGGAGGAGGTTACGAGCAGTACTTC.

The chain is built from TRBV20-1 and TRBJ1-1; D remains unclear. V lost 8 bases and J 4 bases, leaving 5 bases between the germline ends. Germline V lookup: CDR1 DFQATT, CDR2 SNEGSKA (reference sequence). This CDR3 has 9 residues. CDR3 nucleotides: TGCAGTATTAGCACTGAAGCTTTCTTT. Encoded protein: CSISTEAFF.

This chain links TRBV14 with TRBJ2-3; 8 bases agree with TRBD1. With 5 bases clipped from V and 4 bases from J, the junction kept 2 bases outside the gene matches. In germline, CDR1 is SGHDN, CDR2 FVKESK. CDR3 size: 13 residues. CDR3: CASSTTGADTQYF. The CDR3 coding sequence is TGTGCCAGCAGCACGACAGGGGCAGATACGCAGTATTTT. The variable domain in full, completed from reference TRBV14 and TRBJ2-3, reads EAGVTQFPSHSVIEKGQTVTLRCDPISGHDNLYWYRRVMGKEIKFLLHFVKESKQDESGMPNNRFLAERTGGTYSTLKVQPAELEDSGVYFCASSTTGADTQYFGPGTRLTVL.

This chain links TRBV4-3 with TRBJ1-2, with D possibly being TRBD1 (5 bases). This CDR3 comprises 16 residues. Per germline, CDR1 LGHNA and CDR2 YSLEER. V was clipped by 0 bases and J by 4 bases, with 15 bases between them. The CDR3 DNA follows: TGCGCCAGCAGCCAAGATATTGCGGGGCCTGTCTATGGCTACACCTTC. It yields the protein CASSQDIAGPVYGYTF.

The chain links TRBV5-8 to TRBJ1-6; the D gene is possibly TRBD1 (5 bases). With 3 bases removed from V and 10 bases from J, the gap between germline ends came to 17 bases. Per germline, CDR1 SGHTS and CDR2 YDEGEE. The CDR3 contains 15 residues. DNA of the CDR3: TGTGCCAGCAGCTCCCGCCGGGGGTCCGCCTCACCCCTCCACTTT. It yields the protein CASSSRRGSASPLHF.

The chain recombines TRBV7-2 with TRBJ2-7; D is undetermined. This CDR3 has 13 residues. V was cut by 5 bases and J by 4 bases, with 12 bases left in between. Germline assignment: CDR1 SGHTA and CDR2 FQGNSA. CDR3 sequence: CASSPGPLYEQYF. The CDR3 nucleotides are TGTGCCAGCAGCCCGGGCCCTCTGTACGAGCAGTACTTC. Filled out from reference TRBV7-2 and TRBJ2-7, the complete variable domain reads GAGVSQSPSNKVTEKGKDVELRCDPISGHTALYWYRQSLGQGLEFLIYFQGNSAPDKSGLPSDRFSAERTGGSVSTLTIQRTQQEDSAVYLCASSPGPLYEQYFGPGTRLTVT.

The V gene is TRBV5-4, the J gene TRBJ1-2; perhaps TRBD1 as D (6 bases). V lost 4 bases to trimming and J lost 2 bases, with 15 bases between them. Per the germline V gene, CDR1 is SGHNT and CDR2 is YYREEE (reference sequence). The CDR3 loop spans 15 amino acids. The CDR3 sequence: CASSPRTALNYGYTF. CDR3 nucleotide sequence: TGTGCCAGCAGCCCAAGGACAGCCCTAAACTATGGCTACACCTTC.

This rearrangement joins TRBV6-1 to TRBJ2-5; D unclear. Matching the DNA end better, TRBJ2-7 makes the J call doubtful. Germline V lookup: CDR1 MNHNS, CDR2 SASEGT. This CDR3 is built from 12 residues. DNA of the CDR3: TGTGCCAGCAACGTCCGAAACTACGAGCAGTACTTC. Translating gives CASNVRNYEQYF.

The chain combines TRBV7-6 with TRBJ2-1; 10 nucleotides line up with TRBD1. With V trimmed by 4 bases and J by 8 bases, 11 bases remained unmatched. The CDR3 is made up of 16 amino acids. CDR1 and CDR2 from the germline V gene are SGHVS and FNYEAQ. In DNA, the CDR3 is TGTGCCAGCAGCTCGGGGTCGGGGACAGGGGCCGATGAGCAGTTCTTC. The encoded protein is CASSSGSGTGADEQFF.

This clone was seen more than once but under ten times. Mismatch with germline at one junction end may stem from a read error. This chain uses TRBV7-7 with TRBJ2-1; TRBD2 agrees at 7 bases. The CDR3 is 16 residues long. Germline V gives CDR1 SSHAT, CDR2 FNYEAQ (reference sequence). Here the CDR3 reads CASSSGGGRTHNEQFF. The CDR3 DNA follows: TGTGCTAGCAGCTCCGGTGGCGGGAGAACCCACAATGAGCAGTTCTTC.

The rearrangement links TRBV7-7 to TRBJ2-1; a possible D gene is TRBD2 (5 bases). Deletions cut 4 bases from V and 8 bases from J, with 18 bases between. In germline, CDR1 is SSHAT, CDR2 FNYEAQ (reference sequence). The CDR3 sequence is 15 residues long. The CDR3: CASSSSGVGLDEQFF. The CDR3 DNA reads TGTGCCAGCAGCTCCTCCGGGGTCGGACTCGATGAGCAGTTCTTC.

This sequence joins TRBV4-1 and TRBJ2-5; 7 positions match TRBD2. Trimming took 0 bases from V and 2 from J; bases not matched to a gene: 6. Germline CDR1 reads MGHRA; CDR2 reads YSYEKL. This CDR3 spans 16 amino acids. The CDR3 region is CASSQEERGGQETQYF. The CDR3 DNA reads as TGCGCCAGCAGCCAAGAGGAGAGGGGAGGGCAAGAGACCCAGTACTTC.

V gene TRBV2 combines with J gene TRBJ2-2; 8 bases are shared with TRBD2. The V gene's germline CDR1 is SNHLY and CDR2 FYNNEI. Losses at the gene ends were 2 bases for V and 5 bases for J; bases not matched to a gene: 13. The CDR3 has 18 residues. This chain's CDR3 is CASSESRLGAGATGELFF. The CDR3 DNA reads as TGTGCCAGCAGTGAATCCCGCCTGGGAGCGGGGGCAACCGGGGAGCTGTTTTTT. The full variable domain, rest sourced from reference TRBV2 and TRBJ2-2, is EPEVTQTPSHQVTQMGQEVILRCVPISNHLYFYWYRQILGQKVEFLVSFYNNEISEKSEIFDDQFSVERPDGSNFTLKIRSTKLEDSAMYFCASSESRLGAGATGELFFGEGSRLTVL.

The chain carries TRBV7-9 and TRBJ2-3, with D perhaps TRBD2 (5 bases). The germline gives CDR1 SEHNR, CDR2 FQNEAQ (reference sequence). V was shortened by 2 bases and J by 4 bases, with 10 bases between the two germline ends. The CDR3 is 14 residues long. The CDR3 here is CASSLKRVPDTQYF. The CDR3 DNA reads TGTGCCAGCAGCTTAAAGAGGGTTCCAGATACGCAGTATTTT.